These T cell receptor beta chains were read from a single sample in a study of blood T cell repertoires in COVID-19. Clones were read by immunoSEQ multiplex PCR, and TCRdb kept only the in-frame ones, dropping some. This sample yields 150,000 to 160,000 clones, of which about 79% are seen a single time; nearly 10% belongs to the top ten. Sequences were obtained from peripheral blood. The receptors were gathered from a woman in her 50s with acute or convalescent COVID-19. Each CDR3 is given with its conserved first and last residue. A D gene is named only where the DNA matches it firmly. Size tells how often a clone was seen (once, few, many) or the class of an expanded clone, and some rows leave it out.

J gene	D gene	clone size	V gene	CDR3 protein	CDR3 DNA
TRBJ2-2	.	.	TRBV20-1	CSASRTENTGELFF	TGCAGTGCTAGTAGGACAGAGAACACCGGGGAGCTGTTTTTT
TRBJ1-1	TRBD1	.	TRBV6-6	CASYRTGSQNTEAFF	TGTGCCAGCTATCGGACAGGGTCCCAGAACACTGAAGCTTTCTTT
TRBJ2-5	.	.	TRBV9	CASSLRGYQETQYF	TGTGCCAGCAGCCTCAGAGGGTACCAAGAGACCCAGTACTTC
TRBJ1-1	.	.	TRBV7-9	CASSLEARRAEAFF	TGTGCCAGCAGCTTAGAAGCGAGGAGGGCTGAAGCTTTCTTT
TRBJ1-4	.	.	TRBV2	CASRKGASEKLFF	TGTGCCAGCAGAAAAGGGGCTAGTGAAAAACTGTTTTTT
TRBJ2-2	.	.	TRBV6-2/TRBV6-3	CASSYLDNTGELFF	TGTGCCAGCAGTTACCTAGATAACACCGGGGAGCTGTTTTTT
TRBJ2-2	TRBD2	.	TRBV4-3	CASGGVLAGKGNGELFF	TGCGCCAGCGGGGGGGTTTTAGCAGGAAAGGGGAACGGGGAGCTGTTTTTT
TRBJ2-7	TRBD2	.	TRBV3-1/TRBV3-2	CASSKTSGRYEQYF	TGTGCCAGCAGCAAAACTAGCGGGAGGTACGAGCAGTACTTC
TRBJ2-7	TRBD1	.	TRBV4-1	CASSLVGQGDYEQYF	TGCGCCAGCAGCCTTGTAGGGCAGGGGGATTACGAGCAGTACTTC
TRBJ2-7	TRBD2	.	TRBV10-3	CASGLAGASYEQYF	TGTGCCTCGGGACTAGCGGGGGCCTCCTACGAGCAGTACTTC
TRBJ2-4	TRBD2	.	TRBV10-3	CAIPGLAGGAKNIQYF	TGTGCCATCCCCGGACTAGCGGGGGGAGCCAAAAACATTCAGTACTTC
TRBJ2-7	TRBD2	.	TRBV3-1/TRBV3-2	CASSRGGAYEQYF	TGTGCCAGCAGCCGCGGGGGGGCCTACGAGCAGTACTTC
TRBJ1-2	TRBD1	.	TRBV7-2	CASSLEGTGLGYTF	TGTGCCAGCAGCTTAGAAGGGACAGGGTTAGGCTACACCTTC
TRBJ2-5	TRBD1	.	TRBV5-1	CASSRDSVQETQYF	TGCGCCAGCAGCCGGGACAGCGTTCAAGAGACCCAGTACTTC
TRBJ1-2	.	.	TRBV18	CASSPPAGRGGYTF	TGTGCCAGCTCACCACCGGCGGGGAGGGGTGGCTACACCTTC
TRBJ2-1	.	.	TRBV5-1	CASSLGGTSYNEQFF	TGCGCCAGCAGCTTAGGCGGCACCTCCTACAATGAGCAGTTCTTC
TRBJ1-2	.	.	TRBV4-3	CASSQATQGTRRGYTF	TGCGCCAGCAGCCAAGCCACGCAGGGAACACGCCGTGGCTACACCTTC
TRBJ1-4	.	.	TRBV19	CASSILKTEGEKLFF	TGTGCCAGTAGTATTTTAAAGACAGAAGGGGAAAAACTGTTTTTT
TRBJ2-5	TRBD1	.	TRBV18	CASSPRQGETQYF	TGTGCCAGCTCACCACGACAGGGAGAGACCCAGTACTTC
TRBJ1-6	.	once	TRBV6-5	CASSYSGQSNSPLHF	TGTGCCAGCAGTTACTCCGGACAGAGTAATTCACCCCTCCACTTT
TRBJ1-6	.	.	TRBV5-6	CASSPVEAYTGNSPLHF	TGTGCCAGCAGTCCGGTAGAGGCTTACACGGGGAATTCACCCCTCCACTTT
TRBJ2-2	.	.	TRBV18	CASSPRRGADTGELFF	TGTGCCAGCTCACCCCGCCGAGGAGCGGACACCGGGGAGCTGTTTTTT
TRBJ2-7	.	once	TRBV4-3	CASSQDYGSPYEQYF	TGCGCCAGCAGCCAAGATTATGGTAGCCCCTACGAGCAGTACTTC
TRBJ2-3	TRBD2	.	TRBV28	CASSRLAGVYMRTDTQYF	TGTGCCAGCAGCCGATTAGCGGGAGTTTATATGAGAACAGATACGCAGTATTTT
TRBJ2-2	.	.	TRBV5-5	CASSLGAPPGELFF	TGTGCCAGCAGCTTGGGGGCCCCCCCCGGGGAGCTGTTTTTT
TRBJ2-1	.	.	TRBV7-9	CASSEAHEQFF	TGTGCCAGCAGCGAAGCCCATGAGCAGTTCTTC
TRBJ2-5	.	.	TRBV3-1/TRBV3-2	CASSQGQGFRETQYF	TGTGCCAGCAGCCAAGGTCAGGGCTTTCGAGAGACCCAGTACTTC
TRBJ1-5	TRBD1	.	TRBV6-2/TRBV6-3	CASSRTGLQSAQHF	TGTGCCAGCAGCAGGACAGGGCTGCAATCAGCCCAGCATTTT
TRBJ1-3	TRBD1	.	TRBV4-3	CASSQDKGAENTIYF	TGCGCCAGCAGCCAAGATAAGGGGGCAGAAAACACCATATATTTT
TRBJ2-5	.	few	TRBV19	CASSMVGGRETQYF	TGTGCCAGTAGTATGGTGGGGGGGCGTGAGACCCAGTACTTC
TRBJ1-4	.	.	TRBV29-1	CSVGGNPEKLFF	TGCAGCGTTGGCGGAAACCCTGAAAAACTGTTTTTT
TRBJ1-5	TRBD1	.	TRBV19	CASSSGTGKGQPQHF	TGTGCCAGTAGTAGCGGGACAGGGAAAGGACAGCCCCAGCATTTT
TRBJ1-3	TRBD1	many	TRBV9	CASSMGQGVNTIYF	TGTGCCAGCAGCATGGGACAGGGCGTAAACACCATATATTTT
TRBJ2-1	TRBD1	.	TRBV7-9	CASSLADRVSSNEQFF	TGTGCCAGCAGCTTAGCGGACAGGGTGTCGTCCAATGAGCAGTTCTTC
TRBJ2-5	.	.	TRBV6-6	CASGSRQETQYF	TGTGCCAGCGGGAGCAGACAAGAGACCCAGTACTTC
TRBJ2-3	TRBD2	.	TRBV14	CASSQDLGRGGTDTQYF	TGTGCCAGCAGCCAAGATTTAGGGAGGGGTGGCACAGATACGCAGTATTTT